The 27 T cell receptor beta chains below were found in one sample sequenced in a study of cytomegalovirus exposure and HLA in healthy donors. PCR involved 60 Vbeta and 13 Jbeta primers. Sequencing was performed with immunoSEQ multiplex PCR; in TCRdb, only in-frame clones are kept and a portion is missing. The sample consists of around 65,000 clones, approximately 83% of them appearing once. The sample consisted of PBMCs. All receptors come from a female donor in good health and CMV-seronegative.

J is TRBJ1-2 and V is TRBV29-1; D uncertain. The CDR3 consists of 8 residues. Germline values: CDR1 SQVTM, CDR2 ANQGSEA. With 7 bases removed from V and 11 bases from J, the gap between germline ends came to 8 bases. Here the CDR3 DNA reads TGCAGCGCCGAGAAGTACACCTTC. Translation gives CSAEKYTF.

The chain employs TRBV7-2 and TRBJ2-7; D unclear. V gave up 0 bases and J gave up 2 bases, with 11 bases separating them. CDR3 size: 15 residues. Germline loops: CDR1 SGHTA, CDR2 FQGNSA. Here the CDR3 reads CASSLAAATPYEQYF. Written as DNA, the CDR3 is TGTGCCAGCAGCTTAGCGGCGGCCACCCCCTACGAGCAGTACTTC.

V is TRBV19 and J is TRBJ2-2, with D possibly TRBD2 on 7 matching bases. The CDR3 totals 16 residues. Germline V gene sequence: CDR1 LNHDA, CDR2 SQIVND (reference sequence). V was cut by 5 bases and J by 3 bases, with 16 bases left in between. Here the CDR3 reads CASSPVGGADTGELFF. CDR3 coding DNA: TGTGCCAGTAGTCCCGTGGGGGGGGCCGACACCGGGGAGCTGTTTTTT.

For the CDR3, the DNA is TGTGCCACACAGGACAGCAATCAGCCCCAGCATTTT. Amino acids: CATQDSNQPQHF. V usage is TRBV28 and J usage is TRBJ1-5; D possibly corresponds to TRBD1 (5 bases). The V gene lost 10 bases and the J gene lost 1 base, with 8 bases spanning the gap. Germline V gene lookup returns CDR1 MDHEN and CDR2 SYDVKM. CDR3 size: 12 residues.

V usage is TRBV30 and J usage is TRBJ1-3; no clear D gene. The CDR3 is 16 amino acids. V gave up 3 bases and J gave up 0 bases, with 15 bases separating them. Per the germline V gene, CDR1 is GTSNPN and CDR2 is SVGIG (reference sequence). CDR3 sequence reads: CAWRGVLRFSGNTIYF. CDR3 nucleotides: TGTGCCTGGAGAGGTGTACTAAGATTCTCTGGAAACACCATATATTTT.

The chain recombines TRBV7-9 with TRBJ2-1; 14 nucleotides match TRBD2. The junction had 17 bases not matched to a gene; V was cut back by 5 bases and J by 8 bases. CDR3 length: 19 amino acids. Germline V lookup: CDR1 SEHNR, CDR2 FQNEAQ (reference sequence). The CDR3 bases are TGTGCCAGCAGCCCCAGGCCCGCCGGGACTAGCGGGAGTGGCGATGAGCAGTTCTTC. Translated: CASSPRPAGTSGSGDEQFF.

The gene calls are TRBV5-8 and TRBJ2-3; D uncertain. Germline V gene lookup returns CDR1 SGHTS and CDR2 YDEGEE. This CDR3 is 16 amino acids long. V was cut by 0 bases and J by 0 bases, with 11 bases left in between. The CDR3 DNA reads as TGTGCCAGCAGCTTGGGCGGATCCTCTAGCACAGATACGCAGTATTTT. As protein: CASSLGGSSSTDTQYF. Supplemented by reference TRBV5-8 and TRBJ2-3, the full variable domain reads EAGVTQSPTHLIKTRGQQATLRCSPISGHTSVYWYQQALGLGLQFLLWYDEGEERNRGNFPPRFSGRQFPNYSSELNVNALELEDSALYLCASSLGGSSSTDTQYFGPGTRLTVL.

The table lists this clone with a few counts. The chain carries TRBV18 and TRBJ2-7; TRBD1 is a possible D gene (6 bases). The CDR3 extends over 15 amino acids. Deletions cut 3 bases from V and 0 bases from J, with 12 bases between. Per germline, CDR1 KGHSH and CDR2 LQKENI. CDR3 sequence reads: CASSPKTGSSYEQYF. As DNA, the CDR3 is TGTGCCAGCTCACCTAAGACAGGCAGCTCCTACGAGCAGTACTTC.

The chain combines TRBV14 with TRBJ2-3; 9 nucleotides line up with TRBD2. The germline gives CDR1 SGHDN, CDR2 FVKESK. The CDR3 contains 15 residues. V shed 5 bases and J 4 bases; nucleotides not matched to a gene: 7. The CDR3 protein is CASSRAGGAADTQYF. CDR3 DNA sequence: TGTGCCAGCAGCAGAGCGGGAGGAGCGGCAGATACGCAGTATTTT.

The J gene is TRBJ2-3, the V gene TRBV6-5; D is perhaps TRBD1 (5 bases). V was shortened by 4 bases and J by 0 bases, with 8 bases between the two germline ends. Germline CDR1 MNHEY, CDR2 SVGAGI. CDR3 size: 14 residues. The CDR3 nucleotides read TGTGCCAGCAGTTCGACAGCTAGCACAGATACGCAGTATTTT. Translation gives CASSSTASTDTQYF.

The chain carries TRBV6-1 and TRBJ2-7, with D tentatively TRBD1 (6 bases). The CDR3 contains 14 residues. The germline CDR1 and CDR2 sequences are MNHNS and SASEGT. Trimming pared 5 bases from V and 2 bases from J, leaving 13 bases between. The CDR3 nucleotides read TGTGCCAGCAGTTGGGTAAAGGGGGCCTACGAGCAGTACTTC. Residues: CASSWVKGAYEQYF.

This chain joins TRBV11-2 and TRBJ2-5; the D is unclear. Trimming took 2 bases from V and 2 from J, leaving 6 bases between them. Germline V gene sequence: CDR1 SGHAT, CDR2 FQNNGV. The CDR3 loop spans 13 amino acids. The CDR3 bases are TGTGCCAGCAGCTTAAGCTCACAAGAGACCCAGTACTTC. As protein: CASSLSSQETQYF.

The DNA of the CDR3 is TGCGCCAGCAGCCAGGGGACAGGGAACTACGAGCAGTACTTC. Protein product: CASSQGTGNYEQYF. The chain is built from TRBV4-1 and TRBJ2-7; 9 bases align to TRBD1. CDR1 is MGHRA and CDR2 is YSYEKL in the germline V gene. V was clipped by 3 bases and J by 3 bases; unmatched bases: 3. This CDR3 has 14 amino acids.

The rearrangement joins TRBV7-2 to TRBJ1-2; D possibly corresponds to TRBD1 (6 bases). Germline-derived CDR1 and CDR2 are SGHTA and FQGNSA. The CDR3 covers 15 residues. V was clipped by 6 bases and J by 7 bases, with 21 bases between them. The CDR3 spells CASSSDSGTPPGYTF. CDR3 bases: TGTGCCAGCAGTTCTGACTCCGGGACACCGCCTGGCTACACCTTC.

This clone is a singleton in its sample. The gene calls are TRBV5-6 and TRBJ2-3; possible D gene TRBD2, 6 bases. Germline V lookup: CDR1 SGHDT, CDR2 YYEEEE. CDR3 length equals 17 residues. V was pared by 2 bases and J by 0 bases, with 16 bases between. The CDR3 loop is CASSFNYLALSTDTQYF. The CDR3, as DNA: TGTGCCAGCAGCTTTAATTATCTAGCGCTAAGCACAGATACGCAGTATTTT.

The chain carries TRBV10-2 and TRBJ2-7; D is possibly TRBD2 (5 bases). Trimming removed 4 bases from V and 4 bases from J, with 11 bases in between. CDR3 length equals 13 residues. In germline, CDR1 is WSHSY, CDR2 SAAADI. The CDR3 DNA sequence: TGCGCCAGCAGTGTTTTCAAGCGGTACGAGCAGTACTTC. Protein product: CASSVFKRYEQYF.

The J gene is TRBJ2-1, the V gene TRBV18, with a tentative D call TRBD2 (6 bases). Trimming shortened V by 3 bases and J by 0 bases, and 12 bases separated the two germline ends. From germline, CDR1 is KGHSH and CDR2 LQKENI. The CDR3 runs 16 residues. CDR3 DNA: TGTGCCAGCTCACCCTTGGGGGGTGGCTCCTACAATGAGCAGTTCTTC. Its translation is CASSPLGGGSYNEQFF.

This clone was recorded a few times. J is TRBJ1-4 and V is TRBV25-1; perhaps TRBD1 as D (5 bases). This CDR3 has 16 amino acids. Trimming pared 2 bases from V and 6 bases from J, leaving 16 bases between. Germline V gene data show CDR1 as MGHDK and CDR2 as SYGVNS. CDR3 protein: CASSEKAGRDYEKLFF. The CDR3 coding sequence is TGTGCCAGCAGTGAAAAGGCTGGACGGGACTATGAAAAACTGTTTTTT. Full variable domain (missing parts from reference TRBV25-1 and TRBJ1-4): EADIYQTPRYLVIGTGKKITLECSQTMGHDKMYWYQQDPGMELHLIHYSYGVNSTEKGDLSSESTVSRIRTEHFPLTLESARPSHTSQYLCASSEKAGRDYEKLFFGSGTQLSVL.

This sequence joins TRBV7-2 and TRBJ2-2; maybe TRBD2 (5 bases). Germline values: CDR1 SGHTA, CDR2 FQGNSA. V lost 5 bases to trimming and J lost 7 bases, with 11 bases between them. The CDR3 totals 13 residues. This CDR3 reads CASSPTRIGELFF. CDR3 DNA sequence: TGTGCCAGCAGCCCTACTAGGATCGGGGAGCTGTTTTTT. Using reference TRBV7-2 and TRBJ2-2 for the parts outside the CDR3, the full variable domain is GAGVSQSPSNKVTEKGKDVELRCDPISGHTALYWYRQSLGQGLEFLIYFQGNSAPDKSGLPSDRFSAERTGGSVSTLTIQRTQQEDSAVYLCASSPTRIGELFFGEGSRLTVL.

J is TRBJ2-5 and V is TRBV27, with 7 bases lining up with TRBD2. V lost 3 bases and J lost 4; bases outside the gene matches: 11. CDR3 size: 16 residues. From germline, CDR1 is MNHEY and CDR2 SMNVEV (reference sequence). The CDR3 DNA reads TGTGCCAGCAGTTTCTACCCGACTAGCACCATAGAGACCCAGTACTTC. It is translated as CASSFYPTSTIETQYF.

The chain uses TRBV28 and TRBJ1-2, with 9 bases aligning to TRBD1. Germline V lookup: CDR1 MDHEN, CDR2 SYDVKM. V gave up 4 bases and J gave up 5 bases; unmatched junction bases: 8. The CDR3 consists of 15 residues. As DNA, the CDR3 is TGTGCCAGCAGTTGGGGGACAGGGCAACAGTATGGCTACACCTTC. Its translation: CASSWGTGQQYGYTF.

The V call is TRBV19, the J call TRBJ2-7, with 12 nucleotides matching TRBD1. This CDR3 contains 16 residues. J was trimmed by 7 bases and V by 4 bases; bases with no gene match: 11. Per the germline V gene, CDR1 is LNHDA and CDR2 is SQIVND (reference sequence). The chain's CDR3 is CASSTLPGQGASEQYF. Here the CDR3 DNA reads TGTGCCAGTAGTACCCTGCCGGGACAGGGGGCGAGTGAGCAGTACTTC.

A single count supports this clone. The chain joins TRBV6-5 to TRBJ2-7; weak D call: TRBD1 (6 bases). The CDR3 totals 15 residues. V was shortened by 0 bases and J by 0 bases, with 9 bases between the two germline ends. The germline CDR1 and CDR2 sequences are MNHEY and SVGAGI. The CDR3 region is CASSYSMTGSYEQYF. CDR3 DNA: TGTGCCAGCAGTTACTCGATGACAGGCTCCTACGAGCAGTACTTC.

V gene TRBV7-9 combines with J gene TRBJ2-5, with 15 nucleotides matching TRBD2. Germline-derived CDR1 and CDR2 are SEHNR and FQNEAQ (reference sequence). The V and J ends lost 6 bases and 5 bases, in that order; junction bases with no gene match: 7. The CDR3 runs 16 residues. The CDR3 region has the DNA TGTGCCAGCAGTAGAGGACTAGCGGGAGGGGGGGAGACCCAGTACTTC. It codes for CASSRGLAGGGETQYF.

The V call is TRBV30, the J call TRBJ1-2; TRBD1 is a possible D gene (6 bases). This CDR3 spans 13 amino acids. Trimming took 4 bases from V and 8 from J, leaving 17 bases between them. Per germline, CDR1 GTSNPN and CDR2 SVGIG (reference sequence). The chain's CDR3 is CAWTDKTGRGYTF. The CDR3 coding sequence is TGTGCCTGGACCGATAAAACAGGGAGAGGCTACACCTTC.

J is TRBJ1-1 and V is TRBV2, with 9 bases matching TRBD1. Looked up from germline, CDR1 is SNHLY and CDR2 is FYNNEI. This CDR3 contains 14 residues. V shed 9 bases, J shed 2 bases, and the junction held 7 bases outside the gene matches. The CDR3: CARRRQGVNTEAFF. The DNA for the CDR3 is TGTGCCAGGAGACGACAGGGGGTCAACACTGAAGCTTTCTTT.

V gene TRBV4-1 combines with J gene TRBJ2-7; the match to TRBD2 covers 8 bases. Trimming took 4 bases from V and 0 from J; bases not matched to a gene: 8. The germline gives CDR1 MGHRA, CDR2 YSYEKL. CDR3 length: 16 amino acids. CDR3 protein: CASSPFTGGSSYEQYF. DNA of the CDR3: TGCGCCAGCAGCCCCTTTACGGGAGGGAGCTCCTACGAGCAGTACTTC.